The clone carrying this T cell receptor (beta chain) was recorded at least ten times. These data belong to a study of T cells in Graves' hyperthyroidism and ophthalmopathy. RNA transcripts gave rise to amplified TCR beta CDR3 regions. The primer set for the first-round RT-PCR of the TCR CDR3 was HTBI. MiXCR was run by TCRdb on the multiplex PCR reads, yielding one entry per CDR3 protein. This sample has some 210,000 distinct CDR3 sequences, with 17% found just once. The CDR3 is 14 residues long. Germline-derived CDR1 and CDR2 are DFQATT and SNEGSKA (reference sequence). V was shortened by 1 base and J by 1 base, with 10 bases between the two germline ends.

The receptor was derived from a man aged 45-65 years with Graves' hyperthyroidism. The chain couples TRBV20-1 to TRBJ1-1; D remains ambiguous. Specimen: blood. The CDR3 spells CSARVPGWNTEAFF. CDR3 DNA: TGCAGTGCTAGAGTTCCGGGTTGGAACACTGAAGCTTTCTTT.